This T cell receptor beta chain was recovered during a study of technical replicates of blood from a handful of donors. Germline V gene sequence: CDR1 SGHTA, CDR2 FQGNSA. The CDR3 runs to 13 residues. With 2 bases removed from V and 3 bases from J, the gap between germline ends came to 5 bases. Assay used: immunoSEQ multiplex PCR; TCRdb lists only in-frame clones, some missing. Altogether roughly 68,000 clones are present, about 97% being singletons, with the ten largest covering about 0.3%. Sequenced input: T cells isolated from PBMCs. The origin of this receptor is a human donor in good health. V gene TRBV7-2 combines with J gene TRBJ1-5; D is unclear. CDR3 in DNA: TGTGCCAGCAGCTTAAGAGTCAATCAGCCCCAGCATTTT. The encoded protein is CASSLRVNQPQHF.